The 10 T cell receptor beta chains in this list originate from one sample, sequenced in a study of neoadjuvant anti-PD-1 for oral cavity cancer. TCRdb's copy holds only in-frame clones and misses some; the assay was immunoSEQ multiplex PCR. The data contain approximately 7,000 clones, around 75% of them singletons. Sequenced here: PBMCs, sampled before nivolumab (anti-PD-1) treatment. These receptors all come from a person between 40 and 79 years old with oral cavity squamous cell carcinoma.

The V gene is TRBV7-9, the J gene TRBJ1-2; D may be TRBD1 (5 bases). The length of the CDR3 is 12 residues. CDR1 is SEHNR and CDR2 is FQNEAQ in the germline V gene (reference sequence). Trimming shortened V by 5 bases and J by 4 bases, and 8 bases separated the two germline ends. The CDR3 bases are TGTGCCAGCAGCCTGGACACCTATGGCTACACCTTC. It translates to CASSLDTYGYTF.

The rearrangement uses TRBV9 and TRBJ1-6; no definite D call. Trimming removed 2 bases at V and 10 bases at J, with 10 bases between. Germline CDR1 SGDLS, CDR2 YYNGEE. There are 13 residues in the CDR3. The CDR3 region is CASSVAGSSPLHF. The CDR3 DNA reads as TGTGCCAGCAGCGTGGCCGGCAGCTCACCCCTCCACTTT.

The chain uses TRBV9 and TRBJ2-1; TRBD2 matches 7 bases. The CDR3 contains 15 residues. Looked up from germline, CDR1 is SGDLS and CDR2 is YYNGEE. Unmatched junction bases numbered 12, after V lost 2 bases and J lost 10 bases. CDR3 protein: CASSVGLGGRREQFF. CDR3 nucleotides: TGTGCCAGCAGCGTCGGGCTCGGGGGGAGGCGGGAGCAGTTCTTC.

The chain uses TRBV11-1 and TRBJ2-7, with a tentative D call TRBD1 (5 bases). Trimming stripped 5 bases from V and 6 bases from J, with 17 bases between. This CDR3 is built from 14 residues. Germline lookup yields CDR1 SGHAT and CDR2 FQDESV (reference sequence). The CDR3 here is CASSLHRVQGEQYF. The CDR3 bases are TGTGCCAGCAGCCTTCACCGGGTCCAGGGCGAGCAGTACTTC.

J is TRBJ1-1 and V is TRBV5-1; D remains ambiguous. Germline V gives CDR1 SGHRS, CDR2 YFSETQ. V lost 3 bases and J 6 bases, leaving 12 bases between the germline ends. This CDR3 is built from 13 residues. The CDR3 loop reads CASSWTDGAEAFF. CDR3 sequence (DNA): TGCGCCAGCAGCTGGACGGACGGGGCTGAAGCTTTCTTT.

The chain employs TRBV27 and TRBJ2-7, with D possibly matching TRBD1 (5 bases). The germline CDR1 and CDR2 sequences are MNHEY and SMNVEV (reference sequence). The CDR3 covers 14 residues. Trimming left V 0 bases short and J 4 bases short, with 10 bases between. CDR3 sequence reads: CASSLSGAPYEQYF. DNA for the CDR3: TGTGCCAGCAGTTTATCAGGGGCCCCTTACGAGCAGTACTTC.

The chain links TRBV9 to TRBJ2-1, with D possibly TRBD2 on 5 matching bases. This CDR3 has 15 amino acids. Trimming took off 0 bases at V and 4 bases at J, with 11 bases between the two ends. Germline V lookup: CDR1 SGDLS, CDR2 YYNGEE. The CDR3 region has the DNA TGTGCCAGCAGCGTAGGAGGACTTAAGTACAATGAGCAGTTCTTC. It yields the protein CASSVGGLKYNEQFF.

The rearrangement uses TRBV9 and TRBJ2-2, with 8 bases lining up with TRBD1. CDR3 size: 16 residues. With V trimmed by 0 bases and J by 6 bases, 7 bases remained unmatched. Germline CDR1 is SGDLS and CDR2 is YYNGEE. In nucleotides, the CDR3 is TGTGCCAGCAGCGTAGCTGGGCAGGGGGCGGCCGGGGAGCTGTTTTTT. Its protein product is CASSVAGQGAAGELFF.

The genes are TRBV2 and TRBJ2-2; D is unclear. Germline CDR1 SNHLY, CDR2 FYNNEI. CDR3 length equals 13 residues. Trimming took 5 bases from V and 3 from J, leaving 7 bases between them. CDR3 sequence: CASSKGHTGELFF. CDR3 bases: TGTGCCAGCAGTAAGGGCCACACCGGGGAGCTGTTTTTT. The full variable domain, rest sourced from reference TRBV2 and TRBJ2-2, is EPEVTQTPSHQVTQMGQEVILRCVPISNHLYFYWYRQILGQKVEFLVSFYNNEISEKSEIFDDQFSVERPDGSNFTLKIRSTKLEDSAMYFCASSKGHTGELFFGEGSRLTVL.

In its sample, this clone was seen a few times. The V and J genes are TRBV11-2 and TRBJ1-3, with unresolved D. From germline, CDR1 is SGHAT and CDR2 FQNNGV. This CDR3 contains 16 residues. V was pared by 1 base and J by 0 bases, with 10 bases between. CDR3 loop: CASSLAPSTSGNTIYF. CDR3 bases: TGTGCCAGCAGCTTAGCCCCCTCGACCTCTGGAAACACCATATATTTT.